This entry concerns a single TCR beta chain. This CDR3 has 16 residues. Germline-derived CDR1 and CDR2 are DFQATT and SNEGSKA (reference sequence). V was clipped by 3 bases and J by 0 bases, with 17 bases between them. TCRdb re-called clones via MiXCR from the PCR reads. Found here are about 17,000 clones, roughly 24% of them singletons; the top ten hold 22%. Treatment of any kind had been given to no patient before thyroid surgery. The sample belongs to a study of metastatic and nonmetastatic thyroid tumors. The source is a female donor with papillary thyroid cancer or a benign thyroid nodule (not recorded which). Some clones in this sample may be carry-over from other donors' samples. The sequencing input was tumor tissue. The chain carries TRBV20-1 and TRBJ1-1; D call uncertain. CDR3 region: CSASLLDEAVNTEAFF. CDR3 coding DNA: TGCAGTGCTAGTTTATTGGATGAGGCCGTGAACACTGAAGCTTTCTTT.